This entry lists 32 T cell receptor beta chains sequenced from one sample in a study of T cell responses to AZD1222 COVID-19 vaccine. Clones were read by immunoSEQ multiplex PCR, and TCRdb kept only the in-frame ones, dropping some. The sample holds around 180,000 clones; 85% to 90% are singletons and the top ten take approximately 0.5%. The sequencing here drew on peripheral blood, taken on day 0 of AZD1222 vaccination. These receptors originate from an adult in good health.

V gene TRBV27 combines with J gene TRBJ1-4, with 7 nucleotides matching TRBD1. V was clipped by 6 bases and J by 11 bases; unmatched bases: 6. The CDR3 extends over 12 amino acids. The V gene's germline CDR1 is MNHEY and CDR2 SMNVEV (reference sequence). CDR3 DNA sequence: TGTGCCAGCAGCCAACAGGGGTTCAAACTGTTTTTT. Its protein product is CASSQQGFKLFF. Drawing the rest from reference TRBV27 and TRBJ1-4, the complete variable domain is EAQVTQNPRYLITVTGKKLTVTCSQNMNHEYMSWYRQDPGLGLRQIYYSMNVEVTDKGDVPEGYKVSRKEKRNFPLILESPSPNQTSLYFCASSQQGFKLFFGSGTQLSVL.

CDR3 region: CASSLGLSSYNEQFF. The CDR3 DNA reads as TGCGCCAGCAGCCTCGGACTCAGCTCCTACAATGAGCAGTTCTTC. The rearrangement uses TRBV4-1 and TRBJ2-1, with a possible D match to TRBD2 (5 bases). V was pared by 4 bases and J by 0 bases, with 10 bases between. This CDR3 has 15 residues. The V gene's germline CDR1 is MGHRA and CDR2 YSYEKL.

The V call is TRBV14, the J call TRBJ2-7; possibly TRBD2 for D (6 bases). The CDR3 loop spans 17 amino acids. Germline values: CDR1 SGHDN, CDR2 FVKESK. V was trimmed by 4 bases and J by 7 bases, leaving 26 bases between them. The CDR3 loop is CASSPHPPRSARGEQYF. The CDR3, as DNA: TGTGCCAGCAGCCCTCACCCCCCGAGGTCCGCACGGGGGGAGCAGTACTTC.

The chain has TRBV7-2 and TRBJ2-5; no clear D. The V gene lost 5 bases and the J gene lost 1 base, with 14 bases spanning the gap. Looked up from germline, CDR1 is SGHTA and CDR2 is FQGNSA. The CDR3 loop spans 15 amino acids. The CDR3 nucleotides read TGTGCCAGCAGCCGGGTGTTTGGGTTCCAAGAGACCCAGTACTTC. Amino acids: CASSRVFGFQETQYF.

This clone was detected only once. The rearrangement links TRBV19 to TRBJ1-5; tentative D call: TRBD1 (5 bases). Germline loops: CDR1 LNHDA, CDR2 SQIVND (reference sequence). V dropped 8 bases and J dropped 7 bases, with 18 bases sitting between them. The CDR3 has 14 residues. The CDR3 nucleotides read TGTGCCAGTCAAAGCGGAGGGGAAAGCCAGCCCCAGCATTTT. Its translation is CASQSGGESQPQHF.

This chain uses TRBV18 with TRBJ2-3, with D uncertain. This CDR3 contains 14 residues. V was pared by 1 base and J by 6 bases, with 11 bases between. The V gene's germline CDR1 is KGHSH and CDR2 LQKENI. CDR3 nucleotide sequence: TGTGCCAGCTCACCACAGGGTAGGATTGATACGCAGTATTTT. Protein product: CASSPQGRIDTQYF.

The rearrangement joins TRBV28 to TRBJ2-1, with D maybe TRBD1 (6 bases). This CDR3 comprises 16 residues. The V gene's germline CDR1 is MDHEN and CDR2 SYDVKM. The germline V and J ends were trimmed by 4 bases and 10 bases, with 23 bases remaining between them. The CDR3 DNA reads TGTGCCAGCAGTTCCCCGCTAGGGGGTACGCGGTTGGAGCAGTTCTTC. It codes for CASSSPLGGTRLEQFF.

The chain has TRBV9 and TRBJ1-6; no reliable D call. Germline V lookup: CDR1 SGDLS, CDR2 YYNGEE. Trimming pared 0 bases from V and 7 bases from J, leaving 11 bases between. This CDR3 is 15 amino acids long. CDR3 residues: CASSVDSNANSPLHF. CDR3 bases: TGTGCCAGCAGCGTAGATAGTAACGCGAATTCACCCCTCCACTTT.

Worth noting for this clone: Other DNA sequences in this specimen translate into the identical CDR3. The rearrangement links TRBV7-9 to TRBJ2-7; maybe TRBD2 (5 bases). This CDR3 is 11 amino acids long. V lost 5 bases to trimming and J lost 6 bases, with 8 bases between them. Germline V gene data show CDR1 as SEHNR and CDR2 as FQNEAQ (reference sequence). The CDR3 region is CASSLRGEQYF. CDR3 DNA sequence: TGTGCCAGCAGCCTCCGGGGCGAGCAGTACTTC.

CDR3 residues: CASGFLAGVSDTQYF. The DNA of the CDR3 is TGTGCTAGTGGTTTCTTAGCGGGAGTTTCCGATACGCAGTATTTT. The rearrangement joins TRBV12-5 to TRBJ2-3; 9 nucleotides match TRBD2. Germline CDR1 reads LGHNT; CDR2 reads FRNRAP. This CDR3 is built from 15 residues. V lost 3 bases to trimming and J lost 6 bases; unmatched junction nucleotides: 7.

The rearrangement links TRBV11-3 to TRBJ2-5; 10 bases are shared with TRBD1. CDR1 and CDR2 (germline): SGHNT, YENEEA. This CDR3 region has 17 residues. The V and J ends lost 2 bases and 5 bases, in that order; junction bases with no gene match: 11. This chain's CDR3 is CASSLPGWGQGSETQYF. CDR3 bases: TGTGCCAGCAGCTTACCGGGATGGGGACAGGGGTCGGAGACCCAGTACTTC.

The rearrangement uses TRBV5-1 and TRBJ2-7, with TRBD2 as a possible D gene (5 bases). Per germline, CDR1 SGHRS and CDR2 YFSETQ. The CDR3 has 12 amino acids. The V gene lost 3 bases and the J gene lost 7 bases, with 11 bases spanning the gap. The CDR3 region has the DNA TGCGCCAGCAGCTGGACTCTAGGGGAGCAGTACTTC. Amino acid sequence: CASSWTLGEQYF.

The gene calls are TRBV30 and TRBJ2-2, with D possibly called TRBD1 or TRBD2 (5 bases each). The V end was cut by 1 base, the J end by 9 bases, with 18 bases between. This CDR3 spans 15 amino acids. The germline CDR1 and CDR2 sequences are GTSNPN and SVGIG (reference sequence). CDR3 sequence (DNA): TGTGCCTGGAGTGGGGGGTTCGGTTCATCCTGGGAGCTGTTTTTT. Amino acid sequence: CAWSGGFGSSWELFF.

The chain employs TRBV4-3 and TRBJ1-1; D possibly corresponds to TRBD1 (5 bases). Germline loops: CDR1 LGHNA, CDR2 YSLEER. With 0 bases removed from V and 8 bases from J, the gap between germline ends came to 19 bases. CDR3 length: 16 amino acids. The CDR3 here is CASSQDLGTGDSEAFF. The CDR3 DNA reads as TGCGCCAGCAGCCAAGATTTGGGGACGGGGGACTCCGAAGCTTTCTTT.

This sequence joins TRBV28 and TRBJ1-2, with no clear D. CDR3 size: 13 residues. Germline loops: CDR1 MDHEN, CDR2 SYDVKM. The ends were cut back, 4 bases at V and 4 bases at J, with 10 bases in the middle. CDR3 sequence reads: CASSSRQIYGYTF. The CDR3 nucleotides read TGTGCCAGCAGTTCTCGGCAGATCTATGGCTACACCTTC.

This clone was observed a handful of times. The V and J genes are TRBV6-5 and TRBJ1-1, with D unclear. The CDR3 sequence is 13 residues long. The germline V and J ends were trimmed by 5 bases and 1 base, with 8 bases remaining between them. Germline V gene sequence: CDR1 MNHEY, CDR2 SVGAGI. CDR3 sequence (DNA): TGTGCCAGCAGTCCCACAGAGAACACTGAAGCTTTCTTT. This codes for CASSPTENTEAFF.

Concerning this clone: One end of the junction does not line up with germline, which may come from a read error. The chain couples TRBV5-1 to TRBJ2-1; D gene unclear. This CDR3 is 17 amino acids long. Per the germline V gene, CDR1 is SGHRS and CDR2 is YFSETQ. The CDR3 spells CASSLGVFLGSYNEQFF. The CDR3 DNA reads as TGCGCCAGCAGCTTGGGGGTTTTTTTGGGCTCCTACAATGAACAGTTCTTC.

The V and J genes are TRBV29-1 and TRBJ1-2, with 7 nucleotides matching TRBD1. The CDR3 has 13 amino acids. V was clipped by 3 bases and J by 3 bases; unmatched bases: 4. Germline V gene lookup returns CDR1 SQVTM and CDR2 ANQGSEA. The CDR3 DNA sequence: TGCAGCGTTGACGGGCAGGGGGACTATGGCTACACCTTC. Encoded protein: CSVDGQGDYGYTF.

The chain couples TRBV18 to TRBJ2-3; a weak D match, TRBD1 (5 bases). The CDR3 runs to 14 residues. Germline-derived CDR1 and CDR2 are KGHSH and LQKENI. V gave up 9 bases and J gave up 2 bases, with 15 bases separating them. CDR3 loop: CASARDRLTDTQYF. CDR3 in DNA: TGTGCCAGTGCACGAGACAGACTCACAGATACGCAGTATTTT. The full variable domain, completed using reference TRBV18 and TRBJ2-3, is NAGVMQNPRHLVRRRGQEARLRCSPMKGHSHVYWYRQLPEEGLKFMVYLQKENIIDESGMPKERFSAEFPKEGPSILRIQQVVRGDSAAYFCASARDRLTDTQYFGPGTRLTVL.

This sequence joins TRBV7-2 and TRBJ2-1; weak D call: TRBD1 (5 bases). Trimming pared 2 bases from V and 7 bases from J, leaving 12 bases between. Germline CDR1 is SGHTA and CDR2 is FQGNSA. The CDR3 runs 14 residues. The CDR3 nucleotides read TGTGCCAGCAGCTTAATGCTACCAGGGAATGAGCAGTTCTTC. It codes for CASSLMLPGNEQFF.

This rearrangement joins TRBV6-6 to TRBJ1-5; TRBD1 is a possible D gene (5 bases). The CDR3 has 15 residues. CDR1 and CDR2 from the germline V gene are MNHNY and SVGAGI (reference sequence). The V gene lost 5 bases and the J gene lost 0 bases, with 11 bases spanning the gap. In DNA form, the CDR3 reads TGTGCCAGCAGTCCGGGGGGGGTTAGCAATCAGCCCCAGCATTTT. Translating gives CASSPGGVSNQPQHF.

The chain uses TRBV5-6 and TRBJ1-5; no clear D. Germline V CDR1 and CDR2: SGHDT, YYEEEE. V was pared by 0 bases and J by 7 bases, with 11 bases between. CDR3 length equals 14 residues. The CDR3 protein is CASSLGAAAQPQHF. Written as DNA, the CDR3 is TGTGCCAGCAGCTTGGGGGCAGCAGCACAGCCCCAGCATTTT.

The chain is built from TRBV18 and TRBJ2-5; perhaps TRBD1 as D (6 bases). This CDR3 is 15 amino acids long. The V and J ends lost 0 bases and 5 bases respectively, with 13 bases between them. Looked up from germline, CDR1 is KGHSH and CDR2 is LQKENI. The CDR3 reads CASSPPQGIRETQYF. The CDR3 nucleotides are TGTGCCAGCTCACCACCTCAGGGGATAAGGGAGACCCAGTACTTC.

The chain joins TRBV4-1 to TRBJ1-4; D call uncertain. The ends were cut back, 0 bases at V and 7 bases at J, with 12 bases in the middle. The CDR3 totals 15 residues. Germline CDR1 and CDR2: MGHRA and YSYEKL. CDR3 residues: CASSQEEGRGEKLFF. The CDR3 DNA is TGCGCCAGCAGCCAAGAAGAAGGGCGGGGTGAAAAACTGTTTTTT.

CDR3 protein: CASSGSTANTEAFF. For the CDR3, the DNA is TGCGCCAGCAGCGGGAGTACCGCGAACACTGAAGCTTTCTTT. This rearrangement joins TRBV5-1 to TRBJ1-1; no reliable D call. Germline CDR1 SGHRS, CDR2 YFSETQ. The CDR3 totals 14 residues. Trimming cost V 4 bases and J 1 base, with 11 bases left between them.

The chain links TRBV28 to TRBJ2-1; D unresolved. This CDR3 has 12 amino acids. Germline CDR1 MDHEN, CDR2 SYDVKM. With 7 bases removed from V and 8 bases from J, the gap between germline ends came to 12 bases. CDR3 in amino acids: CASTKRPDEQFF. In DNA form, the CDR3 reads TGTGCCAGCACCAAAAGGCCGGATGAGCAGTTCTTC.

The V and J genes are TRBV6-1 and TRBJ2-2; D ambiguous. The V end was cut by 2 bases, the J end by 5 bases, with 9 bases between. CDR1 is MNHNS and CDR2 is SASEGT in the germline V gene. CDR3 length: 14 amino acids. CDR3 bases: TGTGCCAGCAGTGAATACCGGTATACCGGGGAGCTGTTTTTT. Its protein product is CASSEYRYTGELFF.

This clone was seen a single time. The genes are TRBV21-1 and TRBJ2-4. TRBV21-1 is designated a pseudogene. This CDR3 is 13 amino acids long. CDR3 sequence (DNA): TGTGCCAGCAAGGTTTGGGTCAAACGGATTCAGTACTTC. It specifies CASKVWVKRIQYF.

The rearrangement joins TRBV29-1 to TRBJ2-7; no firm D call. The CDR3 runs 13 residues. Trimming removed 2 bases from V and 2 bases from J, with 10 bases in between. Germline V CDR1 and CDR2: SQVTM, ANQGSEA. Here the CDR3 reads CSVEMGTAYEQYF. Written as DNA, the CDR3 is TGCAGCGTTGAAATGGGAACGGCCTACGAGCAGTACTTC.

This clone occurred once. The genes are TRBV6-5 and TRBJ1-6; D might be TRBD1 (6 bases). V gave up 0 bases and J gave up 12 bases, with 15 bases separating them. The germline V gene has CDR1 MNHEY and CDR2 SVGAGI. The CDR3 has 15 residues. CDR3 protein: CASSYSPAGAEPLHF. The CDR3 region has the DNA TGTGCCAGCAGTTACTCGCCGGCAGGGGCGGAACCCCTCCACTTT.

This chain links TRBV6-6 with TRBJ1-5, with 12 bases lining up with TRBD1. The length of the CDR3 is 16 residues. Germline V gene lookup returns CDR1 MNHNY and CDR2 SVGAGI (reference sequence). V lost 6 bases and J lost 4; bases outside the gene matches: 7. Here the CDR3 reads CASREGQGAYNQPQHF. The DNA of the CDR3 is TGTGCCAGCAGAGAGGGACAGGGGGCGTATAATCAGCCCCAGCATTTT.

This sequence joins TRBV28 and TRBJ1-2, with 7 bases identical to TRBD1. Trimming cost V 2 bases and J 7 bases; bases outside gene matches: 10. This CDR3 has 15 amino acids. Germline V gene sequence: CDR1 MDHEN, CDR2 SYDVKM. This chain's CDR3 is CASSLQEGAPAGYTF. DNA of the CDR3: TGTGCCAGCAGTTTACAGGAGGGGGCGCCGGCTGGCTACACCTTC.